This is a list of T cell receptor beta chains from one sample in a study of OX40 agonist ivuxolimab in advanced cancers. Clones were read by immunoSEQ multiplex PCR, and TCRdb kept only the in-frame ones, dropping some. In the table there are some 150,000 clones, about nine tenths of which are singletons. The source was CD4+ or CD8+ T cells sorted from blood, collected in a trial of the OX40 agonist ivuxolimab. Receptors were obtained from an adult with an advanced solid tumor such as melanoma, head and neck, liver or kidney cancer. The CDR3 runs from the conserved cysteine through the conserved F or W. The D gene is left open where the match is weak.

D gene | J gene | V gene | CDR3 protein | CDR3 DNA
TRBD1 | TRBJ1-2 | TRBV7-3 | CASSLSPGQGGYTF | TGTGCCAGCAGCTTATCTCCGGGACAGGGCGGCTACACCTTC
TRBD1 | TRBJ2-1 | TRBV7-8 | CASSPGQGYNEQFF | TGTGCCAGCAGCCCGGGACAGGGCTACAATGAGCAGTTCTTC
TRBD1 | TRBJ1-2 | TRBV5-1 | CASSLGDRNYGYTF | TGCGCCAGCAGCTTAGGGGACAGGAACTATGGCTACACCTTC
TRBD1 | TRBJ1-1 | TRBV5-1 | CASTQITGVNTEAFF | TGCGCCAGCACCCAAATCACAGGGGTGAACACTGAAGCTTTCTTT
TRBD1 | TRBJ2-7 | TRBV6-6 | CASSYLGQVKTYEQYF | TGTGCCAGCAGTTACTTGGGACAGGTTAAAACCTACGAGCAGTACTTC
TRBD1 | TRBJ2-3 | TRBV11-1 | CASSLGVGTGNTDTQYF | TGTGCCAGCAGCTTAGGGGTGGGGACAGGGAACACAGATACGCAGTATTTT
TRBD1 | TRBJ2-7 | TRBV28 | CASSDPTGPTYEQYF | TGTGCCAGCAGTGACCCGACAGGGCCCACCTACGAGCAGTACTTC
NA | TRBJ2-7 | TRBV7-2 | CASSLVGQLYEQYF | TGTGCCAGCAGCTTAGTAGGGCAGCTCTACGAGCAGTACTTC
TRBD1 | TRBJ2-7 | TRBV19 | CASSPTRQGAGEYF | TGTGCCAGTAGCCCCACTCGACAGGGGGCAGGCGAGTACTTC
NA | TRBJ2-7 | TRBV7-3 | CASSLRGSSYYEQYF | TGTGCCAGCAGCTTAAGAGGTAGTTCGTACTACGAGCAGTACTTC